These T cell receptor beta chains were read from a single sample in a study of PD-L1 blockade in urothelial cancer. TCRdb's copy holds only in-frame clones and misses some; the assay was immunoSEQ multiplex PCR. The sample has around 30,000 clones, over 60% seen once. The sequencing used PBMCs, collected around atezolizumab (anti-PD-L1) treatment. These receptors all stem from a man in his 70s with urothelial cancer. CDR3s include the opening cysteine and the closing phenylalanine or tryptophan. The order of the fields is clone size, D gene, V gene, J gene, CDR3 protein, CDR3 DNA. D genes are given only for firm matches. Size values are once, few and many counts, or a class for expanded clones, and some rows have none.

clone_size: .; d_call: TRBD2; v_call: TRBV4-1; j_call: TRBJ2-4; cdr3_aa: CASSRAWASGEVIQYF; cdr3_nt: TGCGCCAGCAGTCGGGCATGGGCTAGCGGAGAAGTCATTCAGTACTTC
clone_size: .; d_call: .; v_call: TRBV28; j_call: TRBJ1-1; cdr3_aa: CASKGPMNTEAFF; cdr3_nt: TGTGCCAGCAAGGGGCCAATGAACACTGAAGCTTTCTTT
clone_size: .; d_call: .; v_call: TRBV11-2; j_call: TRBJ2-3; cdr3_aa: CASSLGAPGRGTQYF; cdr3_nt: TGTGCCAGCAGCTTAGGGGCCCCTGGACGGGGGACGCAGTATTTT
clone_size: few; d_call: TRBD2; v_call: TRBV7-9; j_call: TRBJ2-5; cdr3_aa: CASSPVTGGLETQYF; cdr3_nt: TGTGCCAGCAGCCCCGTGACCGGGGGGTTGGAGACCCAGTACTTC
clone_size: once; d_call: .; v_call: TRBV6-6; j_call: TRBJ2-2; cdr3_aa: CASSPLSTGELFF; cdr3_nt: TGTGCCAGCAGTCCCCTAAGCACCGGGGAGCTGTTTTTT
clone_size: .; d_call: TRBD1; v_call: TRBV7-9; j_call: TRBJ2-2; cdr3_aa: CASSKTGTGRTGELFF; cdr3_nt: TGTGCCAGCAGCAAGACCGGGACAGGGCGGACCGGGGAGCTGTTTTTT
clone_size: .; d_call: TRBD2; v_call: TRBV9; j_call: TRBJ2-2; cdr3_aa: CASSVVPAGGNTGELFF; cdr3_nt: TGTGCCAGCAGCGTAGTCCCAGCGGGAGGGAACACCGGGGAGCTGTTTTTT
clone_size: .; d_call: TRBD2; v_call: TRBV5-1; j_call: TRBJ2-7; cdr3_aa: CASSLGDYPYGYEQYF; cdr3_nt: TGCGCCAGCAGCTTGGGGGACTACCCTTATGGATACGAGCAGTACTTC
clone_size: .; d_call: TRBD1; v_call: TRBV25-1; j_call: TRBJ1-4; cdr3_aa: CASSVPGQEGEKLFF; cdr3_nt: TGTGCCAGCAGTGTCCCGGGACAGGAGGGTGAAAAACTGTTTTTT
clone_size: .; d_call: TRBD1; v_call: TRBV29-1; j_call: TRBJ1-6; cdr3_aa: CSVAQDRDSPLHF; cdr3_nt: TGCAGCGTTGCCCAGGACAGGGATTCACCCCTCCACTTT
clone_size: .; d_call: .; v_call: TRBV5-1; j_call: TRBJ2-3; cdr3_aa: CASTFGRSGDTQYF; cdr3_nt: TGCGCCAGCACCTTCGGGAGAAGCGGAGATACGCAGTATTTT
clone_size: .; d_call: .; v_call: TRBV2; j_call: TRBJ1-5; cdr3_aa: CASSIGENRQPQHF; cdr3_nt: TGTGCCAGCTCAATAGGGGAAAATAGACAGCCCCAGCATTTT
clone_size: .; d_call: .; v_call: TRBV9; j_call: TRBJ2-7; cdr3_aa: CASSAGGRGQGHEQYF; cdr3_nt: TGTGCCAGCAGCGCGGGGGGGAGGGGACAGGGCCACGAGCAGTACTTC
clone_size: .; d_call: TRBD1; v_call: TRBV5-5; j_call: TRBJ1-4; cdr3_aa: CASSLLTGGEKLFF; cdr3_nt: TGTGCCAGCAGCTTGTTGACAGGGGGTGAAAAACTGTTTTTT
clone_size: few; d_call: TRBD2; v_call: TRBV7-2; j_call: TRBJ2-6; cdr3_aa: CASSFGLAGGGSGANVLTF; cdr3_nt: TGTGCCAGCAGCTTTGGACTAGCGGGAGGAGGATCTGGGGCCAACGTCCTGACTTTC
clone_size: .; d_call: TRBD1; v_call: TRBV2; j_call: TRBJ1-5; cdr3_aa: CASRASRTGGQPQHF; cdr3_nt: TGTGCCAGCAGAGCGTCTAGGACAGGGGGTCAGCCCCAGCATTTT
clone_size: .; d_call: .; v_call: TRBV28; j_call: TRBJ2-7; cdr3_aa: CASSLYGDSYEQYF; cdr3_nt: TGTGCCAGCAGTTTATACGGGGATTCCTACGAGCAGTACTTC
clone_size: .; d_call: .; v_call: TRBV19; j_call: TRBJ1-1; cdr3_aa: CASSYQGPAEAFF; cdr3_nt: TGTGCCAGTAGCTATCAGGGTCCCGCTGAAGCTTTCTTT